This T cell receptor beta chain was observed in a study of blood T cell repertoires in COVID-19. Study context: The United States, Italy and Spain supplied acute and convalescent COVID-19 samples. PBMCs, B-cell-depleted T cells, or T cells provided the cDNA or gDNA that made up the material.

The CDR3 covers 17 residues. V was pared by 4 bases and J by 0 bases, with 6 bases of the junction left unmatched. The germline V gene encodes CDR1 KGHDR and CDR2 SFDVKD. A word on this clone: Within the sample, other DNA sequences also encode this same CDR3.

Under the authors' procedure: Estimation of nucleated cell counts was performed using reference gene primer amplification. Data came from immunoSEQ multiplex PCR; TCRdb stores just in-frame clones and leaves some out. The D gene and trimming were derived from the DNA, and the V and J assignments and clone size from that table. The table records hundreds of thousands of clones, about nine tenths of them present only once. Sequencing used peripheral blood. This chain connects TRBV24-1 to TRBJ2-2; 8 nucleotides align to TRBD1. This clonotype was obtained from a woman aged 55-75 years with acute or convalescent COVID-19. Written as DNA, the CDR3 is TGTGCCACCAGTGACCCCCGACAGGGGCCGAACACCGGGGAGCTGTTTTTT. Its translation: CATSDPRQGPNTGELFF.